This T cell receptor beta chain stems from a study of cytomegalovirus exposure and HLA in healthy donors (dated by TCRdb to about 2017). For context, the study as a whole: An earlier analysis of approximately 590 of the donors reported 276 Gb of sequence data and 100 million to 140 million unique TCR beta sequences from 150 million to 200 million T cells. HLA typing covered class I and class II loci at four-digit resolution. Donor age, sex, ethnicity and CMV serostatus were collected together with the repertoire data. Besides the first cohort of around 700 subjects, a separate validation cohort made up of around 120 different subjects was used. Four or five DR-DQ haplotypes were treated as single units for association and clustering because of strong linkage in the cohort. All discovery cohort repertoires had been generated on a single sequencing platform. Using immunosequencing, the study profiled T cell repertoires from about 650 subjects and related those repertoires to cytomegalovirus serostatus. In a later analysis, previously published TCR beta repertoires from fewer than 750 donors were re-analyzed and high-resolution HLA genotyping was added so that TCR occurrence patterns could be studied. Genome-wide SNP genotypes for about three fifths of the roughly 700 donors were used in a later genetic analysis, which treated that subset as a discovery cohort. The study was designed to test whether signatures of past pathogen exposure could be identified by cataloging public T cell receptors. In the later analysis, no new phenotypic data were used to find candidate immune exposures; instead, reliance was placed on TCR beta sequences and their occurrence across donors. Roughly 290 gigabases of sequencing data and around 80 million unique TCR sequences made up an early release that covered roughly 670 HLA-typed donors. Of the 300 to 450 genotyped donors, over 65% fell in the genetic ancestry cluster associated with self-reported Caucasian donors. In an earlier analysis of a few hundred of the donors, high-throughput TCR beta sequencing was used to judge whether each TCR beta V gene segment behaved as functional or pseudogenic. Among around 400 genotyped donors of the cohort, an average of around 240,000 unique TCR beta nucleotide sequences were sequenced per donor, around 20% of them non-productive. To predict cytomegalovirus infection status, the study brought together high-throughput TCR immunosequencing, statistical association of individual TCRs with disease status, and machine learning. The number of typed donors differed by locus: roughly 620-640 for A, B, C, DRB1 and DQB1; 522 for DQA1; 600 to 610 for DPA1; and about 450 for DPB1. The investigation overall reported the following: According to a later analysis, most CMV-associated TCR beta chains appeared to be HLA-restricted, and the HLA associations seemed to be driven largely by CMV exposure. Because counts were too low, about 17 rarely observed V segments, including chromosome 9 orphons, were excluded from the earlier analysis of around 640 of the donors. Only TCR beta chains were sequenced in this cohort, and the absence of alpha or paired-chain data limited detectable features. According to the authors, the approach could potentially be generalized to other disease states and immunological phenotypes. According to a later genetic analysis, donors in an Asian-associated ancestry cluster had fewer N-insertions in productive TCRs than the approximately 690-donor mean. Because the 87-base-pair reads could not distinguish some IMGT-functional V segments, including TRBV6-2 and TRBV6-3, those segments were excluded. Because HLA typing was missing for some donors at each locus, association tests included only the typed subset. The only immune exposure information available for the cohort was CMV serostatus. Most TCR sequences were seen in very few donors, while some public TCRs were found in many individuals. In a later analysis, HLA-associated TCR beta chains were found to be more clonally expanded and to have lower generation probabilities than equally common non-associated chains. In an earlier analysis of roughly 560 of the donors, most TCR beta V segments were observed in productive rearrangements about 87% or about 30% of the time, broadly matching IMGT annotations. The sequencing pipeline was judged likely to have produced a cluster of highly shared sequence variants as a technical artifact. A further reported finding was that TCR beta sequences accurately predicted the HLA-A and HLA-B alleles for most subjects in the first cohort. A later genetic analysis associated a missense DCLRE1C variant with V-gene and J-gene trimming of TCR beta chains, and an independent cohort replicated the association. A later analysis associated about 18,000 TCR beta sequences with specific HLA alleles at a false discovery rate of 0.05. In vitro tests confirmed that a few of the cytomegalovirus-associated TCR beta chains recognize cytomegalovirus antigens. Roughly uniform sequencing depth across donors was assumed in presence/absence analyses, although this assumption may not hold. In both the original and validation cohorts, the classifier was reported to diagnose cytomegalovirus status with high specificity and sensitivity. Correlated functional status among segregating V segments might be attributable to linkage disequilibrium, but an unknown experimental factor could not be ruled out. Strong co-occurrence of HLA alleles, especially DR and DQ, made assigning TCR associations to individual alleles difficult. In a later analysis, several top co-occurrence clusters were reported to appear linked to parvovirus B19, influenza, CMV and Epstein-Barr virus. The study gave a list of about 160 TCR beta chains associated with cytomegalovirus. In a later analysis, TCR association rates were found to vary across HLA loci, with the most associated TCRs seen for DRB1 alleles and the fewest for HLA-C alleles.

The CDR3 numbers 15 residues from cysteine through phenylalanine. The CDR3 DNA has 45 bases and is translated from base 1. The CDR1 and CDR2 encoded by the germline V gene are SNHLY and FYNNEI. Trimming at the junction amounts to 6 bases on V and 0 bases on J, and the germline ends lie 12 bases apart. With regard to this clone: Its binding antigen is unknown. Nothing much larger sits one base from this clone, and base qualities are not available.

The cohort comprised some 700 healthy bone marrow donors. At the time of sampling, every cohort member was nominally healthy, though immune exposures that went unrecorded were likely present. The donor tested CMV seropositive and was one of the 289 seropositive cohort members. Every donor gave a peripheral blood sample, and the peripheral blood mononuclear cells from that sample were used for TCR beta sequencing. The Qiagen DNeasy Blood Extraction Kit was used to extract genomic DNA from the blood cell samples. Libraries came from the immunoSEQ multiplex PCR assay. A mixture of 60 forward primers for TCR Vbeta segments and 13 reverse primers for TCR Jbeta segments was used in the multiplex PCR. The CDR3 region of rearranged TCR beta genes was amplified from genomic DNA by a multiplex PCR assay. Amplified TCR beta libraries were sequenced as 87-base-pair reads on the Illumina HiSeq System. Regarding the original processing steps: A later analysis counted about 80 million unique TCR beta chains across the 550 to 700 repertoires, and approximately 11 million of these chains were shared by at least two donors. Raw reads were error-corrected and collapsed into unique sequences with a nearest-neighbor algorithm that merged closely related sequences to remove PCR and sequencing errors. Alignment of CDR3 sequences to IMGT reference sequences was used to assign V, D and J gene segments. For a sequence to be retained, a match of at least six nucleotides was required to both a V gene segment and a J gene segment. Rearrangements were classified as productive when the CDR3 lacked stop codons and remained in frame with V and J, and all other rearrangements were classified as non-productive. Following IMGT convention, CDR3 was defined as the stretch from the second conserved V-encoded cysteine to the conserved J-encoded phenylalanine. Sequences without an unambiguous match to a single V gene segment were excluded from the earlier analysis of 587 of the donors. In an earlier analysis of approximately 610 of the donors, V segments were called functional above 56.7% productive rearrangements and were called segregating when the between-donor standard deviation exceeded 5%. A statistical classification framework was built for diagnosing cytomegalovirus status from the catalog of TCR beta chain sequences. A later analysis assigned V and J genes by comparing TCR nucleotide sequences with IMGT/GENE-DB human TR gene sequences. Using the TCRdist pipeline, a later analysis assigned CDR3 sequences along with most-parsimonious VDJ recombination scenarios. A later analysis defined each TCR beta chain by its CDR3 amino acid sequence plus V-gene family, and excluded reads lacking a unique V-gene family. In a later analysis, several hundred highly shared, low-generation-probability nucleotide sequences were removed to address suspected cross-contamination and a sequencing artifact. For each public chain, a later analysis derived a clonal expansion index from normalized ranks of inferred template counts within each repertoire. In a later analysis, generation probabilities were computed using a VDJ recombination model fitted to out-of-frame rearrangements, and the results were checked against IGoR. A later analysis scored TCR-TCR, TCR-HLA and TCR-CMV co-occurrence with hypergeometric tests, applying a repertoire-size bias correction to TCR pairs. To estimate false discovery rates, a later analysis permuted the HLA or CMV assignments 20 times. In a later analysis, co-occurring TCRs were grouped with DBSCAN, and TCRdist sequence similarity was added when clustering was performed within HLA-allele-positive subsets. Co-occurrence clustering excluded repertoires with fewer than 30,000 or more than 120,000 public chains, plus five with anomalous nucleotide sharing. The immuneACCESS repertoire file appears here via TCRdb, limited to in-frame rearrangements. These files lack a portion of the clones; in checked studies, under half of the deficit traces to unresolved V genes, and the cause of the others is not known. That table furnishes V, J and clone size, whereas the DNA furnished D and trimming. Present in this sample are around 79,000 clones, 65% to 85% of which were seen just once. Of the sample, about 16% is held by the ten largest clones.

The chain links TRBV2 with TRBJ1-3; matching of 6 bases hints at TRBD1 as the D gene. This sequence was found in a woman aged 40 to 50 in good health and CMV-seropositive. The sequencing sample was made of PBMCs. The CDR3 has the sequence CASRKQGLSGNTIYF. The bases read TGTGCCAGCAGAAAACAGGGTCTCTCTGGAAACACCATATATTTT.